The next 20 T cell receptor beta chains were all read from a single sample in a study of blood T cell repertoires in COVID-19. Clones were read by immunoSEQ multiplex PCR, and TCRdb kept only the in-frame ones, dropping some. The repertoire has approximately 270,000 clones, roughly 86% of them found once; the top ten carry about 8.8%. Input material: peripheral blood. These receptors were collected from a man between 40 and 49 years old with active or convalescent COVID-19.

This chain uses TRBV11-1 with TRBJ1-6; a possible D gene is TRBD1 (5 bases). Germline lookup yields CDR1 SGHAT and CDR2 FQDESV (reference sequence). The CDR3 has 15 amino acids. V gave up 3 bases and J gave up 6 bases, with 12 bases separating them. As DNA, the CDR3 is TGTGCCAGCAGCTTCGGGGACTATACTAATTCACCCCTCCACTTT. Protein sequence: CASSFGDYTNSPLHF.

The chain recombines TRBV30 with TRBJ1-6, with D maybe TRBD1 (6 bases). V shed 7 bases and J shed 5 bases, with 21 bases lying between them. The CDR3 extends over 16 amino acids. The germline CDR1 and CDR2 sequences are GTSNPN and SVGIG (reference sequence). CDR3 protein: CASSQGTINNNSPLHF. Written as DNA, the CDR3 is TGTGCCTCCTCACAGGGAACCATCAATAATAATTCACCCCTCCACTTT. Full variable domain (missing parts from reference TRBV30 and TRBJ1-6): SQTIHQWPATLVQPVGSPLSLECTVEGTSNPNLYWYRQAAGRGLQLLFYSVGIGQISSEVPQNLSASRPQDRQFILSSKKLLLSDSGFYLCASSQGTINNNSPLHFGNGTRLTVT.

V is TRBV5-5 and J is TRBJ2-7, with D perhaps matching TRBD2 (6 bases). Trimming pared 1 base from V and 2 bases from J, leaving 10 bases between. The CDR3 is 14 amino acids. Germline loops: CDR1 SGHKS, CDR2 YYEKEE (reference sequence). The CDR3 region is CASSLIADTYEQYF. The CDR3 DNA is TGTGCCAGCAGCTTGATAGCGGACACCTACGAGCAGTACTTC.

This chain joins TRBV30 and TRBJ1-2; 8 bases agree with TRBD1. V lost 5 bases to trimming and J lost 5 bases; unmatched junction nucleotides: 4. The germline CDR1 and CDR2 sequences are GTSNPN and SVGIG (reference sequence). The CDR3 extends over 12 amino acids. Written as DNA, the CDR3 is TGTGCCTGGCTTACAGGGGGGTATGGCTACACCTTC. It translates to CAWLTGGYGYTF.

This rearrangement joins TRBV4-2 to TRBJ2-3; 11 bases align to TRBD2. J was trimmed by 6 bases and V by 6 bases; bases with no gene match: 8. The CDR3 is 15 amino acids. The V gene's germline CDR1 is LGHNA and CDR2 YNFKEQ. CDR3: CASSLSGGAGDTQYF. CDR3 bases: TGTGCCAGCAGTCTTAGCGGGGGGGCAGGGGATACGCAGTATTTT.

This rearrangement joins TRBV19 to TRBJ2-3; D possibly corresponds to TRBD2 (6 bases). There are 17 residues in the CDR3. Germline V lookup: CDR1 LNHDA, CDR2 SQIVND (reference sequence). V was cut by 10 bases and J by 6 bases, with 29 bases left in between. The DNA for the CDR3 is TGTGCCACCCAAGACCCAACCACCGGGACTGTCCCCGATACGCAGTATTTT. This gives the protein CATQDPTTGTVPDTQYF.

The genes are TRBV6-6 and TRBJ2-1; D is undetermined. CDR1 is MNHNY and CDR2 is SVGAGI in the germline V gene (reference sequence). Trimming stripped 6 bases from V and 0 bases from J, with 9 bases between. The CDR3 contains 14 residues. The CDR3: CASSPKSSYNEQFF. For the CDR3, the DNA is TGTGCCAGCAGCCCTAAGAGCTCCTACAATGAGCAGTTCTTC.

The V gene is TRBV7-3, the J gene TRBJ2-3; 7 nucleotides align to TRBD2. Germline V CDR1 and CDR2: SGHTA, FQGTGA. V was clipped by 2 bases and J by 1 base; unmatched bases: 3. This CDR3 region has 15 residues. The CDR3 reads CASSLGGGGTDTQYF. The CDR3 region has the DNA TGTGCCAGCAGCTTAGGGGGAGGGGGCACAGATACGCAGTATTTT.

This clone has just one count. The chain employs TRBV7-3 and TRBJ1-2, with a possible D match to TRBD1 (5 bases). The CDR3 consists of 15 residues. CDR1 is SGHTA and CDR2 is FQGTGA in the germline V gene. Trimming took off 0 bases at V and 0 bases at J, with 8 bases between the two ends. In DNA form, the CDR3 reads TGTGCCAGCAGCTTAACCGGGGGAGCTAACTATGGCTACACCTTC. Translating it yields CASSLTGGANYGYTF.

The rearrangement uses TRBV12-3 or TRBV12-4 and TRBJ1-4; no clear D gene. Trimming removed 6 bases at V and 6 bases at J, with 8 bases between. CDR3 length: 12 residues. CDR3: CASRDEDEKLFF. CDR3 bases: TGTGCCAGCAGAGACGAGGATGAAAAACTGTTTTTT.

The chain recombines TRBV9 with TRBJ1-1; D is perhaps TRBD1 (6 bases). Germline lookup yields CDR1 SGDLS and CDR2 YYNGEE. The CDR3 has 15 residues. V shed 4 bases and J shed 1 base, with 14 bases lying between them. DNA for the CDR3: TGTGCCAGCAGCCCCCCCAGGGGTGGGAACACTGAAGCTTTCTTT. Encoded protein: CASSPPRGGNTEAFF.

This chain joins TRBV30 and TRBJ2-1; 9 nucleotides align to TRBD2. V trimming: 7 bases; J trimming: 2 bases; junction bases outside the gene matches: 12. This CDR3 region has 16 residues. Germline V gene data show CDR1 as GTSNPN and CDR2 as SVGIG (reference sequence). DNA for the CDR3: TGTGCCTCGACGGATTTAGCGGGAGCAACCTACAATGAGCAGTTCTTC. Its protein is CASTDLAGATYNEQFF.

This clone was seen a single time. This chain joins TRBV28 and TRBJ1-6, with 8 bases aligning to TRBD1. The junction had 5 bases not matched to a gene; V was cut back by 7 bases and J by 9 bases. Germline CDR1 and CDR2: MDHEN and SYDVKM. The CDR3 spans 13 residues. CDR3 protein: CASMGQGASPLHF. CDR3 nucleotides: TGTGCCAGCATGGGGCAGGGGGCTTCACCCCTCCACTTT.

The J gene is TRBJ2-7, the V gene TRBV5-1; no clear D gene. There are 14 residues in the CDR3. Germline lookup yields CDR1 SGHRS and CDR2 YFSETQ. V lost 2 bases to trimming and J lost 1 base, with 10 bases between them. CDR3 DNA sequence: TGCGCCAGCAGCTTTGGCCTTTTTTCCTACGAGCAGTACTTC. It specifies CASSFGLFSYEQYF.

The chain is built from TRBV7-2 and TRBJ2-1; tentative D call: TRBD2 (5 bases). The germline V gene has CDR1 SGHTA and CDR2 FQGNSA. V lost 5 bases to trimming and J lost 4 bases, with 15 bases between them. The length of the CDR3 is 15 residues. The CDR3 loop is CASSLGLTQYNEQFF. The DNA for the CDR3 is TGTGCCAGCAGCCTAGGACTCACCCAATACAATGAGCAGTTCTTC.

The rearrangement uses TRBV6-5 and TRBJ2-2; TRBD2 agrees at 9 bases. Germline V CDR1 and CDR2: MNHEY, SVGAGI. The CDR3 extends over 16 amino acids. The trim removed 3 bases at V and 5 bases at J, leaving 7 bases unmatched. The CDR3 bases are TGTGCCAGCAGTTATGGACTAGCGATGAGTACCGGGGAGCTGTTTTTT. Protein: CASSYGLAMSTGELFF.

This clone is a singleton in its sample. The chain has TRBV30 and TRBJ1-2; D gene ambiguous. There are 12 residues in the CDR3. CDR1 is GTSNPN, CDR2 SVGIG, per germline (reference sequence). V lost 0 bases and J lost 8, with 10 bases in between. The CDR3 nucleotides are TGTGCCTGGAGTGTACTCGGGTTAGGCTACACCTTC. Its translation is CAWSVLGLGYTF.

This sequence joins TRBV2 and TRBJ2-7, with TRBD2 matching over 10 bases. Germline V CDR1 and CDR2: SNHLY, FYNNEI. The CDR3 has 16 residues. With 6 bases clipped from V and 3 bases from J, the junction kept 11 bases outside the gene matches. The CDR3, as DNA: TGTGCCAGCAGGAGGGCTAGCGGGGGACGAAACTACGAGCAGTACTTC. Translation gives CASRRASGGRNYEQYF.

The J gene is TRBJ1-2, the V gene TRBV12-5; perhaps TRBD1 as D (6 bases). Germline loops: CDR1 LGHNT, CDR2 FRNRAP. This CDR3 contains 16 residues. Trimming removed 1 base at V and 4 bases at J, with 16 bases between. The CDR3 DNA follows: TGTGCTAGTGGTTTGGCCCCCTCCGGGACAAGCTATGGCTACACCTTC. Protein sequence: CASGLAPSGTSYGYTF.

The gene calls are TRBV2 and TRBJ2-7, with D hard to call. The CDR3 consists of 11 residues. Germline V gene lookup returns CDR1 SNHLY and CDR2 FYNNEI. The ends were cut back, 11 bases at V and 6 bases at J, with 14 bases in the middle. CDR3 loop: CARLVRGEQYF. For the CDR3, the DNA is TGTGCCCGCCTCGTGAGAGGCGAGCAGTACTTC.